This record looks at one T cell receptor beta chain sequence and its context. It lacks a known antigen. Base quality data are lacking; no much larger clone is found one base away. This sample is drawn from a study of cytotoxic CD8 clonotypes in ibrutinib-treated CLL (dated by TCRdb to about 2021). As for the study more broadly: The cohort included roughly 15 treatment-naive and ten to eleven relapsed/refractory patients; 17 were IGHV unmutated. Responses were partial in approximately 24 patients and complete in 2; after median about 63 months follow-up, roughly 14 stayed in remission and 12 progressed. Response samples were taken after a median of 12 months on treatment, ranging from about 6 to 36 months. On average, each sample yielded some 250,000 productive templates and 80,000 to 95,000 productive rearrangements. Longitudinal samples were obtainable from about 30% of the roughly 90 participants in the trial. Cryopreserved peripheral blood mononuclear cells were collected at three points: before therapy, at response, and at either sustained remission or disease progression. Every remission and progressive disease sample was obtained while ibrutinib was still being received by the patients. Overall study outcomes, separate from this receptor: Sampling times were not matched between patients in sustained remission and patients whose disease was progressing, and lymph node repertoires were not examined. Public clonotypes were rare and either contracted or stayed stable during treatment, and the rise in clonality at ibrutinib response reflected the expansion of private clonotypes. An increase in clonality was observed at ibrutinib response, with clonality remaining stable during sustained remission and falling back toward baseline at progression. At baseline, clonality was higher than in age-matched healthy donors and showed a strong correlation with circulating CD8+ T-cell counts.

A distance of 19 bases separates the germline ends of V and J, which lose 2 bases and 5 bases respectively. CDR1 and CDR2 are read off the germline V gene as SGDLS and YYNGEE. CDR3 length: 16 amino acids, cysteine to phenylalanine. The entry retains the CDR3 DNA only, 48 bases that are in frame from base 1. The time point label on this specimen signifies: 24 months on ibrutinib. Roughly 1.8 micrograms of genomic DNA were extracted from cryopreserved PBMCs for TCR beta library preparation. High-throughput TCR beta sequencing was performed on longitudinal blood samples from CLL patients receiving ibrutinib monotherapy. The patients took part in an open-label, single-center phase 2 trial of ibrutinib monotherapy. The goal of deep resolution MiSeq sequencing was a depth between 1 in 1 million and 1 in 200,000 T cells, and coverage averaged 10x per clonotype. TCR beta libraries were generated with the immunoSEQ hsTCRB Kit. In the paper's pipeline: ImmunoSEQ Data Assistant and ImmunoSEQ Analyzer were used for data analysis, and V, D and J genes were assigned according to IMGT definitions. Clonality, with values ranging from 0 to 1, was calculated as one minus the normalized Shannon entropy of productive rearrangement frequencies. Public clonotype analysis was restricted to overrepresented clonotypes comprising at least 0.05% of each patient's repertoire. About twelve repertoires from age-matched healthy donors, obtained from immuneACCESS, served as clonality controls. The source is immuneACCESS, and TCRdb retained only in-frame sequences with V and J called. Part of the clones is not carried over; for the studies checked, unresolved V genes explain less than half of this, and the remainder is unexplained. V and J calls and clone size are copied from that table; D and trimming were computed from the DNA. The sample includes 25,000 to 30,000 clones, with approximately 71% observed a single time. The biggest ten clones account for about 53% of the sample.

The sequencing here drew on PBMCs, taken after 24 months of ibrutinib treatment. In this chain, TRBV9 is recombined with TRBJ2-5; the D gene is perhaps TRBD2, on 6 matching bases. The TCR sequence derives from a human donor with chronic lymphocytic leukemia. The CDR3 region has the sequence CASSVGTGWGEETQYF. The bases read TGTGCCAGCAGCGTCGGGACTGGGTGGGGTGAGGAGACCCAGTACTTC.